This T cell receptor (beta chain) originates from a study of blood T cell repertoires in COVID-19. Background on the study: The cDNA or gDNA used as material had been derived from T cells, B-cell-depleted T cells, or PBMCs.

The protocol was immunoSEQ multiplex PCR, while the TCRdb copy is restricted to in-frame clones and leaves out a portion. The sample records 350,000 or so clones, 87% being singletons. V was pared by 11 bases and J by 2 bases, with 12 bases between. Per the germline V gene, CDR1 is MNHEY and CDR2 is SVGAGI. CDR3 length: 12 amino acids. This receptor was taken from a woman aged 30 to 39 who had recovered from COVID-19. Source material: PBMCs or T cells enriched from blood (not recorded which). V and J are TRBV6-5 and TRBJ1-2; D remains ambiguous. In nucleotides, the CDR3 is TGTGCCTGCGGGCACGCGAACTATGGCTACACCTTC. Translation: CACGHANYGYTF.